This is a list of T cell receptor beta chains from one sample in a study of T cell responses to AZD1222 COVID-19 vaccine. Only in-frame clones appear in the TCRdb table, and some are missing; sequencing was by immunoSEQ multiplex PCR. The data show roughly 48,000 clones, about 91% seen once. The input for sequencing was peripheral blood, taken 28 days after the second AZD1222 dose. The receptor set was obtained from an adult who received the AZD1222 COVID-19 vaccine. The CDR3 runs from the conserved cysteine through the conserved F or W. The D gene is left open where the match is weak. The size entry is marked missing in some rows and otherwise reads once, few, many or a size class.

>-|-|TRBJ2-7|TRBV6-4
CASSPDKSREQYF
TGTGCCAGCAGCCCGGATAAATCCAGGGAGCAGTACTTC
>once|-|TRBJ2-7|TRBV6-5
CASSPTLLPSYEQYF
TGTGCCAGCAGTCCTACCCTCCTACCATCCTACGAGCAGTACTTC
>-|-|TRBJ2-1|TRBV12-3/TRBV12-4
CASSLKGYNEQFF
TGTGCCAGCAGTTTAAAAGGGTACAATGAGCAGTTCTTC
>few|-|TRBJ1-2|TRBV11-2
CASSLDRFRANEGYTF
TGTGCCAGCAGCTTAGATAGGTTTCGGGCGAACGAGGGCTACACCTTC
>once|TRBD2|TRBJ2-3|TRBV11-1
CASSLSGGVRTDTQYF
TGTGCCAGCAGCTTATCTGGGGGGGTTCGCACAGATACGCAGTATTTT
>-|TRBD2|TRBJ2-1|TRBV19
CASSIKKTSGTANEQFF
TGTGCCAGTAGTATAAAGAAGACTAGCGGGACGGCCAATGAGCAGTTCTTC
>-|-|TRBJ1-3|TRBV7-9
CASSLLLGGNTIYF
TGTGCCAGCAGCTTACTGCTCGGGGGAAACACCATATATTTT
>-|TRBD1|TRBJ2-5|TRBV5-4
CASSTPGQGETQYF
TGTGCCAGCAGCACCCCGGGACAGGGGGAGACCCAGTACTTC
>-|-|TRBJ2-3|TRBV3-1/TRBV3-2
CASSRDGDTQYF
TGTGCCAGCAGCCGGGACGGTGATACGCAGTATTTT
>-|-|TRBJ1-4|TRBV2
CASSPLVGTNEKLFF
TGTGCCAGCAGTCCCCTGGTGGGCACTAATGAAAAACTGTTTTTT
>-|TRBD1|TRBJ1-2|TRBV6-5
CASSYSTGDQGYTF
TGTGCCAGCAGTTACTCGACAGGGGATCAAGGCTACACCTTC
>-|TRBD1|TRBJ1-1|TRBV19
CASSLRDRVDTEAFF
TGTGCCAGTAGTCTCAGGGACAGGGTCGACACTGAAGCTTTCTTT
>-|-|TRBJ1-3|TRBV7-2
CASSFRVSGNTIYF
TGTGCCAGCAGCTTTAGGGTATCTGGAAACACCATATATTTT
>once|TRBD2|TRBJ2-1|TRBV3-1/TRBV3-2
CASSVTSGGYNEQFF
TGTGCCAGCAGCGTCACTAGCGGGGGTTACAATGAGCAGTTCTTC
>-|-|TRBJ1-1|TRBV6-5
CASRPQGNTEAFF
TGTGCCAGCAGACCCCAGGGGAACACTGAAGCTTTCTTT
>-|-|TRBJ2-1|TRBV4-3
CASSRTLGGGPHNEQFF
TGCGCCAGCAGCCGGACCTTAGGGGGAGGCCCCCACAATGAGCAGTTCTTC
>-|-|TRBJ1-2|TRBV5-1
CASSLVTGNYGYTF
TGCGCCAGCAGCTTGGTGACAGGCAACTATGGCTACACCTTC
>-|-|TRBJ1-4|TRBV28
CASSFGQGREKLFF
TGTGCCAGCAGTTTCGGCCAGGGAAGGGAAAAACTGTTTTTT
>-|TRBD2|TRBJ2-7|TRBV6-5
CASSYSASGTPYEQYF
TGTGCCAGCAGTTACTCGGCTAGCGGGACCCCCTACGAGCAGTACTTC
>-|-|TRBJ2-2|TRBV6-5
CASSYGTTNTGELFF
TGTGCCAGCAGTTACGGGACCACGAACACCGGGGAGCTGTTTTTT
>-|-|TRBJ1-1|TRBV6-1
CASSERGATKGFF
TGTGCCAGCAGTGAAAGGGGGGCAACCAAGGGTTTCTTT
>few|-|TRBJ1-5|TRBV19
CASSQTVGFSNQPQHF
TGTGCCAGTAGTCAAACCGTCGGGTTCAGCAATCAGCCCCAGCATTTT
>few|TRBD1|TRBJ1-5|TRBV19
CASSTDRVVWHF
TGTGCCAGTAGCACGGACAGGGTGGTATGGCATTTT
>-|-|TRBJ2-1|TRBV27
CASSLSSGGEQFF
TGTGCCAGCAGTTTATCTAGCGGTGGTGAGCAGTTCTTC
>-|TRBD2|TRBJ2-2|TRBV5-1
CASSATSGRDTGELFF
TGCGCCAGCAGCGCTACTAGCGGGAGGGACACCGGGGAGCTGTTTTTT